These T cell receptor beta chains were read from a single sample in a study of blood T cell repertoires in COVID-19. Sequencing used immunoSEQ multiplex PCR; TCRdb keeps in-frame clones, though not all of them. The sample lists 380,000 or so clones, more than 65% occurring once. Sequences were obtained from peripheral blood. Receptors originate from a human donor with acute or convalescent COVID-19. The donor label of this sample is uncertain. CDR3s leave out the opening cysteine and the closing phenylalanine or tryptophan. The order of the fields is J gene, V gene, D gene, CDR3 protein. D genes are given only for firm matches.

TRBJ2-7 | TRBV2 | NA | ASSEVGGSYEQY
TRBJ2-2 | TRBV10-3 | TRBD1 | AISEPGQGGTGELF
TRBJ2-2 | TRBV18 | NA | ASSRGTNTGELF
TRBJ2-2 | TRBV5-1 | NA | ASSPTGTTNTGELF
TRBJ1-1 | TRBV24-1 | NA | ATSDSGYTEAF
TRBJ1-2 | TRBV9 | NA | ASSVQGRGYT
TRBJ1-5 | TRBV6-2/TRBV6-3 | NA | ASSYEVGSQPQH
TRBJ2-1 | TRBV5-4 | TRBD1 | ASSLEGARKRGEQF
TRBJ2-7 | TRBV3-1/TRBV3-2 | TRBD1 | ASSLTGKGEQY
TRBJ2-2 | TRBV27 | NA | ASSSQGELF
TRBJ2-1 | TRBV25-1 | NA | ASTPPRGPNEQF
TRBJ1-1 | TRBV2 | NA | ASSESRAGAF
TRBJ2-2 | TRBV18 | NA | ASSPEDLSTGELF
TRBJ2-1 | TRBV7-8 | TRBD2 | ASSLKASGDNEQF
TRBJ2-1 | TRBV11-2 | TRBD2 | ASSSELAARYNEQF
TRBJ1-4 | TRBV11-2 | NA | ASSPGWAQDGNEKLF
TRBJ2-1 | TRBV11-2 | NA | ASSLVGWAYEQF
TRBJ2-1 | TRBV7-9 | TRBD2 | ATQPPPQRGSSGEQF
TRBJ1-2 | TRBV16 | NA | ASSRVQGRAGYT
TRBJ2-7 | TRBV7-2 | TRBD1 | ASSSTGARTYEQY
TRBJ2-5 | TRBV10-1 | TRBD2 | ASSDLGLADLKTQY
TRBJ2-7 | TRBV27 | TRBD1 | ASSRYTTGGNEQY
TRBJ1-1 | TRBV10-3 | TRBD1 | AISFHRGQGANLGTEAF
TRBJ1-2 | TRBV19 | NA | ASSISPGRDYGYT
TRBJ2-7 | TRBV6-5 | TRBD2 | ASGTSADGYEQY
TRBJ1-2 | TRBV7-2 | NA | ASSPTPPSNGYT
TRBJ2-1 | TRBV10-3 | NA | AISPGQRYNEQF
TRBJ1-2 | TRBV28 | NA | ASSDSDLGPT
TRBJ2-1 | TRBV13 | NA | ASSLLDAPPSYNEQF
TRBJ1-1 | TRBV6-5 | TRBD1 | ASRAGTGTNTEAF
TRBJ2-6 | TRBV10-3 | TRBD1 | AIRAGDRRTSGANVLT
TRBJ2-3 | TRBV9 | TRBD2 | ASGVGTSGRIDTQY
TRBJ1-4 | TRBV4-1 | NA | ASSQDWGSNEKLF
TRBJ1-2 | TRBV18 | NA | ASSRTQNPNYGYT
TRBJ2-7 | TRBV5-6 | TRBD1 | ASSRDRAGAGY
TRBJ2-1 | TRBV7-9 | TRBD2 | ASSLGLTSGVREQF
TRBJ2-7 | TRBV5-1 | TRBD2 | ASSLAYSGSEQY
TRBJ1-1 | TRBV4-1 | NA | ASSQVHTGTKNTEAF